Listed here are 5 T cell receptor beta chains from one sample, sequenced in a study of blood T cell repertoires in COVID-19. Sequencing was performed with immunoSEQ multiplex PCR; in TCRdb, only in-frame clones are kept and a portion is missing. Here the sample spans about 230,000 clones, approximately 84% being singletons. The sample comprised peripheral blood. Receptors originate from a man in his fifties with COVID-19, enrolled during active disease.

The CDR3 DNA reads TGTGCCAGCAGCCAAGATGAGCCCCCCCCACTAGGGTCGGGGAATGAGCAGTTCTTC. Protein: CASSQDEPPPLGSGNEQFF. The rearrangement joins TRBV3-1 (or the pseudogene TRBV3-2) to TRBJ2-1; D is perhaps TRBD2 (5 bases). With 0 bases removed from V and 7 bases from J, the gap between germline ends came to 25 bases. The CDR3 loop spans 19 amino acids. Germline V lookup: CDR1 LGHDT, CDR2 YNNKEL (reference sequence).

The J gene is TRBJ2-1, the V gene TRBV19, with 10 bases fitting TRBD1. With 1 base clipped from V and 8 bases from J, the junction kept 11 bases outside the gene matches. Germline CDR1 and CDR2: LNHDA and SQIVND (reference sequence). This CDR3 is built from 17 residues. The CDR3 loop is CASSIGTGGSRGYEQFF. The CDR3, as DNA: TGTGCCAGTAGTATAGGGACAGGGGGATCCCGGGGGTATGAGCAGTTCTTC.

The chain joins TRBV10-3 to TRBJ2-3; 8 bases agree with TRBD2. The CDR3 is 15 residues long. V was clipped by 6 bases and J by 1 base; unmatched bases: 6. Germline V gene data show CDR1 as ENHRY and CDR2 as SYGVKD. DNA for the CDR3: TGTGCCATCAGCCGGGGGGGCCGGGGCACAGATACGCAGTATTTT. Residues: CAISRGGRGTDTQYF.

The chain links TRBV2 to TRBJ2-1; 9 positions agree with TRBD1. The germline gives CDR1 SNHLY, CDR2 FYNNEI. The CDR3 is made up of 11 amino acids. Trimming cost V 6 bases and J 15 bases; bases outside gene matches: 6. Here the CDR3 reads CASSQDRGRFF. The CDR3 DNA reads as TGTGCCAGCAGCCAGGACAGGGGAAGGTTCTTC.

This clone was counted once. The rearrangement joins TRBV15 to TRBJ2-5, with TRBD2 matching 7 bases. V was pared by 0 bases and J by 2 bases, with 3 bases of the junction left unmatched. The CDR3 is 15 residues long. CDR1 is LNHNV, CDR2 YYDKDF, per germline (reference sequence). The CDR3 bases are TGTGCCACCAGCAGAGATGGGAGGGAACAAGAGACCCAGTACTTC. It encodes CATSRDGREQETQYF.